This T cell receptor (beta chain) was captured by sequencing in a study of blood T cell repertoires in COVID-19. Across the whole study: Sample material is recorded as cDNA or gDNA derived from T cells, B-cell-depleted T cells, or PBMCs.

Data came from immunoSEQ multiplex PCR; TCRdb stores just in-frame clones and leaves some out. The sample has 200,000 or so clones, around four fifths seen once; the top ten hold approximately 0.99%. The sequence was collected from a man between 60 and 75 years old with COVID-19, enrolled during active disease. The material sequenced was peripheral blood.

DNA for the CDR3: TGTGCCAGCAGCTACACAGGGGACGCAGTCTATGGCTACACCTTC. Translated: CASSYTGDAVYGYTF. The V call is TRBV7-2, the J call TRBJ1-2; 7 positions match TRBD1. V gave up 4 bases and J gave up 4 bases; unmatched junction bases: 9. CDR1 SGHTA and CDR2 FQGNSA come from the germline V gene. The CDR3 covers 15 residues. The full variable domain, rest sourced from reference TRBV7-2 and TRBJ1-2, is GAGVSQSPSNKVTEKGKDVELRCDPISGHTALYWYRQSLGQGLEFLIYFQGNSAPDKSGLPSDRFSAERTGGSVSTLTIQRTQQEDSAVYLCASSYTGDAVYGYTFGSGTRLTVV.